This T cell receptor beta chain was identified in a study of blood T cell repertoires in COVID-19. The germline gives CDR1 SGHKS, CDR2 YYEKEE (reference sequence). CDR3 length: 12 amino acids. V was trimmed by 4 bases and J by 10 bases, leaving 12 bases between them. This clone was picked up a small number of times. Here immunoSEQ multiplex PCR was the method, and the copy in TCRdb shows in-frame clones only, minus some. In the table there are 150,000 to 200,000 clones, about 80% of which are singletons. The chain couples TRBV5-5 to TRBJ2-1; D may be TRBD2 (6 bases). The sequencing input was PBMCs or T cells enriched from blood (not recorded which). The clonotype was recovered from a man in his fifties or sixties who had been exposed to COVID-19. This CDR3 is CASSPGLGEQFF. In DNA form, the CDR3 reads TGTGCCAGCAGCCCGGGACTTGGGGAGCAGTTCTTC. Drawing the rest from reference TRBV5-5 and TRBJ2-1, the complete variable domain is DAGVTQSPTHLIKTRGQQVTLRCSPISGHKSVSWYQQVLGQGPQFIFQYYEKEERGRGNFPDRFSARQFPNYSSELNVNALLLGDSALYLCASSPGLGEQFFGPGTRLTVL.